The 23 T cell receptor beta chains below come from one sample, sequenced in a study of brain T cells in children with intractable seizures. TCRdb's copy holds only in-frame clones and misses some; the assay was immunoSEQ multiplex PCR. The sample lists around 80,000 clones; approximately 90% were seen once. The material sequenced was peripheral blood, taken at surgery. Source of these receptors: a girl aged 2-9 years with Rasmussen encephalitis and intractable seizures.

This clone has just one count. The chain employs TRBV20-1 and TRBJ2-7, with TRBD2 matching 11 bases. The CDR3 contains 11 residues. CDR1 is DFQATT and CDR2 is SNEGSKA in the germline V gene (reference sequence). Trimming at V came to 6 bases and at J to 11 bases, leaving 6 bases not matched to a gene. The DNA for the CDR3 is TGCAGTGCCCCCCAGGGACTAGCGGAGTACTTC. Amino acid sequence: CSAPQGLAEYF.

The genes are TRBV7-3 and TRBJ2-3, with D possibly being TRBD1 or TRBD2 (6 bases each). Deletions cut 4 bases from V and 3 bases from J, with 14 bases between. Germline V gene data show CDR1 as SGHTA and CDR2 as FQGTGA. This CDR3 is 15 amino acids long. CDR3 loop: CASSWNGGGTDTQYF. CDR3 coding DNA: TGTGCCAGCAGCTGGAATGGAGGGGGAACAGATACGCAGTATTTT. Supplemented by reference TRBV7-3 and TRBJ2-3, the full variable domain reads GAGVSQTPSNKVTEKGKYVELRCDPISGHTALYWYRQSLGQGPEFLIYFQGTGAADDSGLPNDRFFAVRPEGSVSTLKIQRTERGDSAVYLCASSWNGGGTDTQYFGPGTRLTVL.

The chain combines TRBV7-2 with TRBJ2-4; D is possibly TRBD2 (5 bases). V was shortened by 1 base and J by 13 bases, with 14 bases between the two germline ends. The CDR3 length is 13 residues. In germline, CDR1 is SGHTA, CDR2 FQGNSA. CDR3 residues: CASSLESSRGQYF. In DNA, the CDR3 is TGTGCCAGCAGCTTAGAGAGTTCCCGGGGACAGTACTTC.

This clone is a singleton in its sample. CDR3 nucleotides: TGTGCCAGCAGACCCGGGCTAGCGGGAGGCACCGCCTACAATGAGCAGTTCTTC. This encodes CASRPGLAGGTAYNEQFF. The gene calls are TRBV11-2 and TRBJ2-1, with 11 bases that match TRBD2. J lost 2 bases, V lost 6 bases, and 12 bases had no gene match. CDR1 SGHAT and CDR2 FQNNGV come from the germline V gene. This CDR3 comprises 18 residues. The whole variable domain, remainder taken from reference TRBV11-2 and TRBJ2-1, is EAGVAQSPRYKIIEKRQSVAFWCNPISGHATLYWYQQILGQGPKLLIQFQNNGVVDDSQLPKDRFSAERLKGVDSTLKIQPAKLEDSAVYLCASRPGLAGGTAYNEQFFGPGTRLTVL.

The chain employs TRBV6-5 and TRBJ2-7; 7 bases align to TRBD1. V shed 7 bases, J shed 4 bases, and the junction held 10 bases outside the gene matches. The CDR3 covers 14 residues. Germline values: CDR1 MNHEY, CDR2 SVGAGI. For the CDR3, the DNA is TGTGCCAGCACTAAGACAGGGCGAGGTTACGAGCAGTACTTC. Translated: CASTKTGRGYEQYF.

The rearrangement links TRBV5-6 to TRBJ1-1; unclear D gene. The CDR3 runs to 12 residues. Germline CDR1 and CDR2: SGHDT and YYEEEE. The germline V and J ends were trimmed by 1 base and 7 bases, with 8 bases remaining between them. CDR3 coding DNA: TGTGCCAGCAGCTTGATGTCAGATGAAGCTTTCTTT. Its translation is CASSLMSDEAFF.

The chain joins TRBV5-1 to TRBJ2-2; D perhaps matches TRBD1 (5 bases). CDR1 SGHRS and CDR2 YFSETQ come from the germline V gene. This CDR3 has 14 amino acids. Deletions cut 4 bases from V and 5 bases from J, with 12 bases between. The CDR3 spells CASSGRPGTGELFF. CDR3 in DNA: TGCGCCAGCAGCGGACGGCCAGGGACCGGGGAGCTGTTTTTT. The complete variable domain, with remaining parts taken from reference TRBV5-1 and TRBJ2-2, reads KAGVTQTPRYLIKTRGQQVTLSCSPISGHRSVSWYQQTPGQGLQFLFEYFSETQRNKGNFPGRFSGRQFSNSRSEMNVSTLELGDSALYLCASSGRPGTGELFFGEGSRLTVL.

A word on this clone: Other DNA sequences of this sample code for an identical CDR3. The J gene is TRBJ2-3, the V gene TRBV29-1; 12 bases map to TRBD2. From germline, CDR1 is SQVTM and CDR2 ANQGSEA. J was trimmed by 2 bases and V by 4 bases; bases with no gene match: 1. The CDR3 has 14 residues. The CDR3 loop is CSVGLAGVTDTQYF. CDR3 sequence (DNA): TGCAGCGTTGGACTAGCGGGGGTCACAGATACGCAGTATTTT.

This chain uses TRBV2 with TRBJ1-1; D ambiguous. Per germline, CDR1 SNHLY and CDR2 FYNNEI. V lost 4 bases and J lost 11, with 14 bases in between. The CDR3 is made up of 12 amino acids. This CDR3 reads CASSAGRLNAFF. The CDR3, as DNA: TGTGCCAGCAGTGCAGGCAGGCTGAATGCTTTCTTT.

The chain joins TRBV6-5 to TRBJ2-2; D uncertain. This CDR3 contains 13 residues. V was cut by 4 bases and J by 6 bases, with 9 bases left in between. CDR1 and CDR2 from the germline V gene are MNHEY and SVGAGI. CDR3 protein: CASSSRPSGELFF. In DNA form, the CDR3 reads TGTGCCAGCAGTTCCCGACCCTCCGGGGAGCTGTTTTTT.

J is TRBJ1-2 and V is TRBV6-5, with TRBD1 identical over 9 bases. V gave up 7 bases and J gave up 5 bases; unmatched junction bases: 11. The germline CDR1 and CDR2 sequences are MNHEY and SVGAGI. CDR3 length: 15 amino acids. CDR3 region: CASNTRQGQGYGYTF. Written as DNA, the CDR3 is TGTGCCAGCAATACGAGACAGGGACAGGGATATGGCTACACCTTC.

The chain links TRBV6-1 to TRBJ1-2; D is unclear. V was shortened by 3 bases and J by 6 bases, with 11 bases between the two germline ends. This CDR3 comprises 13 residues. Germline V gives CDR1 MNHNS, CDR2 SASEGT. Written as DNA, the CDR3 is TGTGCCAGCAGTGACGTCGGCCAAGATGGCTACACCTTC. This sequence encodes CASSDVGQDGYTF.

A remark on this clone: Compared with germline, one end of the junction differs, possibly owing to a read error. The rearrangement joins TRBV2 to TRBJ1-2, with D possibly matching TRBD1 (6 bases). Germline values: CDR1 SNHLY, CDR2 FYNNEI. CDR3 length: 13 residues. The CDR3 DNA reads TGTGCCAGCAGTGAGGGGGGGCGTCCGCCAGTCGCCTTC. It codes for CASSEGGRPPVAF.

This rearrangement joins TRBV6-1 to TRBJ1-6; D is unclear. Germline CDR1 is MNHNS and CDR2 is SASEGT. CDR3 length: 15 residues. Trimming cost V 2 bases and J 10 bases, with 15 bases left between them. The CDR3 region is CASSETRATRSPLHF. As DNA, the CDR3 is TGTGCCAGCAGTGAAACGAGGGCGACACGGTCACCCCTCCACTTT.

This chain joins TRBV30 and TRBJ2-5; weak D call: TRBD2 (5 bases). The length of the CDR3 is 12 residues. Trimming shortened V by 0 bases and J by 5 bases, and 7 bases separated the two germline ends. Germline V gives CDR1 GTSNPN, CDR2 SVGIG (reference sequence). In DNA form, the CDR3 reads TGTGCCTGGAGTGTACAGCGGGAGACCCAGTACTTC. As protein: CAWSVQRETQYF.

V usage is TRBV30 and J usage is TRBJ1-1; D is possibly TRBD1 (6 bases). V dropped 8 bases and J dropped 10 bases, with 20 bases sitting between them. The CDR3 has 12 amino acids. CDR1 is GTSNPN, CDR2 SVGIG, per germline (reference sequence). The CDR3 loop reads CARDGQPAAAFF. The CDR3 DNA sequence: TGTGCCAGGGACGGACAGCCGGCGGCAGCTTTCTTT.

V usage is TRBV28 and J usage is TRBJ2-2; D is unresolved. The CDR3 consists of 13 residues. V lost 4 bases, J lost 1 base, and 4 bases lay in between. The V gene's germline CDR1 is MDHEN and CDR2 SYDVKM. The CDR3 here is CASSWRNTGELFF. The CDR3 nucleotides are TGTGCCAGCAGTTGGAGGAACACCGGGGAGCTGTTTTTT.

The V gene is TRBV7-9, the J gene TRBJ2-1, with 10 bases lining up with TRBD2. The length of the CDR3 is 17 residues. The junction had 9 bases not matched to a gene; V was cut back by 5 bases and J by 2 bases. Germline-derived CDR1 and CDR2 are SEHNR and FQNEAQ (reference sequence). CDR3 amino acids: CASSPSAGGLTYNEQFF. In DNA, the CDR3 is TGTGCCAGCAGCCCTTCAGCGGGAGGGCTAACCTACAATGAGCAGTTCTTC.

The chain recombines TRBV13 with TRBJ2-7; 8 bases match TRBD1. V shed 5 bases and J 0 bases; nucleotides not matched to a gene: 6. The CDR3 consists of 15 residues. CDR1 is PRHDT, CDR2 FYEKMQ, per germline (reference sequence). CDR3 coding DNA: TGTGCCAGCAGCCTCTTTGGGACAGGCTCCTACGAGCAGTACTTC. This sequence encodes CASSLFGTGSYEQYF. The whole variable domain, remainder taken from reference TRBV13 and TRBJ2-7, is AAGVIQSPRHLIKEKRETATLKCYPIPRHDTVYWYQQGPGQDPQFLISFYEKMQSDKGSIPDRFSAQQFSDYHSELNMSSLELGDSALYFCASSLFGTGSYEQYFGPGTRLTVT.

CDR3 amino acids: CASSSNRNQGARGNQPQHF. The DNA for the CDR3 is TGTGCCAGCAGCTCCAACCGGAATCAGGGGGCCAGGGGGAATCAGCCCCAGCATTTT. V and J are TRBV7-9 and TRBJ1-5; 8 bases line up with TRBD1. Trimming at V came to 4 bases and at J to 4 bases, leaving 18 bases not matched to a gene. Germline loops: CDR1 SEHNR, CDR2 FQNEAQ (reference sequence). The CDR3 loop spans 19 amino acids. The full variable domain, with the rest looked up from reference TRBV7-9 and TRBJ1-5, is DTGVSQNPRHKITKRGQNVTFRCDPISEHNRLYWYRQTLGQGPEFLTYFQNEAQLEKSRLLSDRFSAERPKGSFSTLEIQRTEQGDSAMYLCASSSNRNQGARGNQPQHFGDGTRLSIL.

The CDR3 DNA sequence: TGTGCCAGCAGCAATCCGGGACAGGGGAGGAATGAGCAGTTCTTC. This sequence encodes CASSNPGQGRNEQFF. The chain carries TRBV6-5 and TRBJ2-1; TRBD1 aligns across 10 bases. This CDR3 has 15 amino acids. The junction had 9 bases not matched to a gene; V was cut back by 6 bases and J by 7 bases. Germline CDR1 reads MNHEY; CDR2 reads SVGAGI.

The V call is TRBV7-9, the J call TRBJ1-1; D remains ambiguous. The CDR3 contains 13 residues. V was shortened by 2 bases and J by 7 bases, with 11 bases between the two germline ends. Germline V CDR1 and CDR2: SEHNR, FQNEAQ (reference sequence). The CDR3 DNA reads TGTGCCAGCAGCTTAACTGAGAAGTTTGAAGCTTTCTTT. The encoded protein is CASSLTEKFEAFF.

V is TRBV7-2 and J is TRBJ1-1; 8 nucleotides match TRBD1. The CDR3 covers 18 residues. Unmatched junction bases numbered 16, after V lost 6 bases and J lost 1 base. The germline gives CDR1 SGHTA, CDR2 FQGNSA. The CDR3 here is CASSPGIRGRLKNTEAFF. The CDR3 bases are TGTGCCAGCAGTCCAGGGATCAGGGGGCGGTTGAAGAACACTGAAGCTTTCTTT.